What follows are 4 T cell receptor beta chains derived from one specimen sequenced in a study of response to subunit inactivated influenza vaccine. Via MiXCR, TCRdb re-called the RT-PCR reads, giving one row per CDR3 protein. Of 430,000 or so distinct CDR3 sequences in the sample, about a tenth were seen once. The specimen comprised PBMCs from blood, sampled roughly 45 days after vaccination. These TCRs come from a man aged 50 or older who received an inactivated influenza vaccine.

The chain carries TRBV5-1 and TRBJ2-7, with TRBD1 matching 9 bases. This CDR3 has 15 amino acids. Germline V gives CDR1 SGHRS, CDR2 YFSETQ. V was pared by 2 bases and J by 7 bases, with 10 bases of the junction left unmatched. The CDR3 here is CASSFSWTGVLEQYF. The CDR3 coding sequence is TGCGCCAGCAGCTTTTCCTGGACAGGGGTCTTGGAGCAGTACTTC. The variable domain in full, with the rest retrieved from reference TRBV5-1 and TRBJ2-7, is KAGVTQTPRYLIKTRGQQVTLSCSPISGHRSVSWYQQTPGQGLQFLFEYFSETQRNKGNFPGRFSGRQFSNSRSEMNVSTLELGDSALYLCASSFSWTGVLEQYFGPGTRLTVT.

At least ten counts were recorded for this clonotype. This chain joins TRBV6-5 and TRBJ1-1; D not certain. The CDR3 loop spans 13 amino acids. V was cut by 2 bases and J by 0 bases, with 4 bases left in between. The V gene's germline CDR1 is MNHEY and CDR2 SVGAGI. CDR3 amino acids: CASSYALNTEAFF. The CDR3 DNA reads as TGTGCCAGCAGTTACGCCTTGAACACTGAAGCTTTCTTT.

The rearrangement joins TRBV11-1 to TRBJ2-2; 9 positions match TRBD1. V trimming: 3 bases; J trimming: 1 base; junction bases outside the gene matches: 6. CDR1 and CDR2 from the germline V gene are SGHAT and FQDESV (reference sequence). This CDR3 is built from 17 residues. This CDR3 is CASSLLPGQGNTGELFF. The CDR3 DNA reads TGTGCCAGCAGCTTGTTGCCGGGACAGGGGAACACCGGGGAGCTGTTTTTT.

The chain links TRBV20-1 to TRBJ2-1, with D tentatively TRBD2 (6 bases). Trimming removed 3 bases at V and 0 bases at J, with 12 bases between. The V gene's germline CDR1 is DFQATT and CDR2 SNEGSKA (reference sequence). This CDR3 comprises 15 residues. DNA of the CDR3: TGCAGTGCTAGTTTCGGGGGTTACTCCTACAATGAGCAGTTCTTC. Translating gives CSASFGGYSYNEQFF.